The rows below give T cell receptor beta chains drawn from one sample of a study of T-cell memory formation after mild COVID-19. One entry per CDR3 protein, called by TCRdb with MiXCR from the 5' RACE reads. The sample lists hundreds of thousands of distinct CDR3 sequences; about 20% were seen once. Specimen: PBMCs or a T cell subset sorted from them (not recorded which). The receptors were sampled from an adult woman who had mild COVID-19 (a few samples of this study predate the infection). Cell type and time point are not known. The CDR3 runs from the conserved cysteine through the conserved F or W. The D gene is left open where the match is weak. The size field is filled for only some rows; it gives once, few, many or a size class.

>few|TRBJ2-2|TRBV30|NA
CAWSDPDVKLTGELFF
TGTGCCTGGAGTGACCCGGATGTTAAACTCACCGGGGAGCTGTTTTTT
>NA|TRBJ1-2|TRBV13|NA
CASRDLGGSGTGYTF
TGTGCCAGCAGGGATCTGGGGGGTAGCGGGACCGGCTACACCTTC
>few|TRBJ2-5|TRBV5-6|NA
CASSPGQQSWETQYF
TGTGCCAGCAGCCCGGGGCAGCAGTCCTGGGAGACCCAGTACTTC
>few|TRBJ2-2|TRBV29-1|NA
CSAGNTGELFF
TGCAGCGCTGGAAACACCGGGGAGCTGTTTTTT
>few|TRBJ2-3|TRBV20-1|NA
CSAPEGGLTTDTQYF
TGCAGTGCCCCGGAAGGGGGACTCACCACAGATACGCAGTATTTT
>many|TRBJ2-3|TRBV5-5|NA
CASSLVDPTDTQYF
TGTGCCAGCAGCCTAGTAGACCCAACAGATACGCAGTATTTT
>many|TRBJ2-7|TRBV27|TRBD2
CATAGTSGITEQYF
TGTGCCACCGCCGGGACTAGCGGGATTACCGAGCAGTACTTC
>few|TRBJ2-1|TRBV7-3|NA
CASSPQSRAPGNEQFF
TGTGCCAGCAGCCCCCAGAGCCGGGCCCCAGGGAATGAGCAGTTCTTC
>NA|TRBJ2-1|TRBV24-1|NA
CATTTEAGLTFF
TGTGCCACCACAACAGAGGCTGGCCTGACGTTCTTC
>many|TRBJ2-5|TRBV5-6|TRBD2
CASSWVRGLAGGQETQYF
TGTGCCAGCAGCTGGGTTCGGGGACTAGCGGGGGGGCAAGAGACCCAGTACTTC
>NA|TRBJ2-1|TRBV15|TRBD2
CATSGGLASNEQFF
TGTGCCACCAGCGGGGGACTAGCGTCCAATGAGCAGTTCTTC
>NA|TRBJ2-2|TRBV2|TRBD1
CASGGQTNTGELFF
TGTGCCAGCGGGGGACAGACTAACACCGGGGAGCTGTTTTTT
>NA|TRBJ2-1|TRBV24-1|NA
CATSDPSVGRSSYNEQFF
TGTGCCACCAGTGATCCCTCCGTAGGTAGAAGCTCCTACAATGAGCAGTTCTTC
>NA|TRBJ1-1|TRBV7-9|NA
CASSLTFKGNTEAFF
TGTGCCAGCAGCTTAACATTCAAGGGGAACACTGAAGCTTTCTTT
>few|TRBJ1-5|TRBV2|TRBD1
CASRGTGLSNQPQHF
TGTGCCAGCAGGGGGACAGGGTTGAGCAATCAGCCCCAGCATTTT
>NA|TRBJ1-1|TRBV5-6|NA
CASSFLPWGTEAFF
TGTGCCAGCAGCTTCCTGCCCTGGGGAACTGAAGCTTTCTTT
>NA|TRBJ2-5|TRBV20-1|TRBD2
CSASPRGGGETQYF
TGCAGTGCTTCCCCCCGCGGGGGTGGAGAGACCCAGTACTTC
>NA|TRBJ1-2|TRBV19|NA
CASSIWSADGYTF
TGTGCCAGTAGTATATGGTCGGCGGATGGCTACACCTTC
>NA|TRBJ2-2|TRBV20-1|NA
CSAREWDTGELFF
TGCAGTGCTAGAGAGTGGGACACCGGGGAGCTGTTTTTT
>few|TRBJ2-1|TRBV6-2/TRBV6-3|TRBD2
CASSRGTSHPLF
TGTGCCAGCAGTAGGGGGACTAGCCATCCCCTCTTC
>NA|TRBJ1-1|TRBV4-1|NA
CASSLAEELGNTEAFF
TGCGCCAGCAGCCTTGCGGAGGAATTGGGGAACACTGAAGCTTTCTTT
>NA|TRBJ2-7|TRBV5-5|NA
CASSLGRGRVLEQYF
TGTGCCAGCAGCTTGGGGAGGGGGCGAGTGCTCGAGCAGTACTTC
>few|TRBJ2-1|TRBV7-6|NA
CASRSSEGEQFF
TGTGCCAGCAGATCTAGCGAGGGTGAGCAGTTCTTC
>few|TRBJ2-1|TRBV24-1|NA
CATGGARGDSYNEQFF
TGTGCCACCGGGGGGGCAAGGGGCGACAGTTACAATGAGCAGTTCTTC
>few|TRBJ1-2|TRBV11-3|NA
CASSERWSHGYTF
TGTGCCAGCAGCGAGCGCTGGAGCCATGGCTACACCTTC
>NA|TRBJ1-1|TRBV6-1|TRBD1
CASRLQGLEMNTEAFF
TGTGCCAGCAGGTTACAGGGGCTGGAGATGAACACTGAAGCTTTCTTT
>NA|TRBJ2-1|TRBV7-2|TRBD2
CASSWNSGRGNEQFF
TGTGCCAGCAGCTGGAATAGCGGGAGGGGGAATGAGCAGTTCTTC
>once|TRBJ2-7|TRBV29-1|TRBD2
CSVELLAGEVYEQYF
TGCAGCGTTGAATTACTAGCGGGTGAAGTCTACGAGCAGTACTTC
>few|TRBJ1-1|TRBV7-2|NA
CASSLMGGSRSTEAFF
TGTGCCAGCAGCTTAATGGGTGGCAGTAGGAGTACTGAAGCTTTCTTT
>NA|TRBJ2-1|TRBV25-1|NA
CASSGEIHSYNEQFF
TGTGCCAGCAGTGGCGAGATACACAGTTACAATGAGCAGTTCTTC
>NA|TRBJ1-1|TRBV29-1|NA
CSVERGAKNTEAFF
TGCAGCGTTGAAAGGGGAGCAAAGAACACTGAAGCTTTCTTT
>NA|TRBJ1-5|TRBV15|NA
CATSRDGGQPQHF
TGTGCCACCAGCAGAGATGGAGGTCAGCCCCAGCATTTT
>NA|TRBJ2-2|TRBV23-1|NA
CASSQQPTRLATGELFF
TGCGCCAGCAGTCAACAACCGACGAGGCTAGCCACCGGGGAGCTGTTTTTT
>many|TRBJ1-2|TRBV19|NA
CASLRTGAGDGYTF
TGTGCCAGCCTCAGGACGGGGGCGGGTGATGGCTACACCTTC
>many|TRBJ2-7|TRBV7-8|TRBD1
CASSLAGTGRYEQYF
TGTGCCAGCAGCTTAGCGGGGACAGGGCGCTACGAGCAGTACTTC
>NA|TRBJ2-5|TRBV29-1|NA
CSAGPEGGPETQYF
TGCAGCGCCGGACCGGAGGGGGGTCCAGAGACCCAGTACTTC
>few|TRBJ1-6|TRBV3-1|NA
CASSQDQQPYNSPLHF
TGTGCCAGCAGCCAAGATCAACAGCCCTATAATTCACCCCTCCACTTT
>NA|TRBJ2-5|TRBV27|NA
CASSLIRGPGGTQYF
TGTGCCAGCAGTTTAATCCGCGGGCCTGGGGGGACCCAGTACTTC
>NA|TRBJ2-5|TRBV15|TRBD2
CATSRPGLAGVRGETQYF
TGTGCCACCAGCAGACCGGGACTAGCGGGGGTGAGAGGAGAGACCCAGTACTTC
>few|TRBJ2-3|TRBV14|NA
CANGPCGADTQYF
TGTGCCAACGGCCCATGTGGGGCGGATACGCAGTATTTT
>NA|TRBJ1-5|TRBV20-1|TRBD1
CSANRGGDQPQHF
TGCAGTGCGAACAGGGGAGGGGACCAGCCCCAGCATTTT
>NA|TRBJ2-5|TRBV20-1|NA
CSARSGREGTPETQYF
TGCAGTGCTAGATCAGGAAGGGAAGGGACGCCCGAGACCCAGTACTTC
>few|TRBJ2-4|TRBV27|TRBD2
CASSSPGTSGSLQYF
TGTGCCAGCAGTTCCCCCGGGACTAGCGGGAGTCTTCAGTACTTC